These 7 T cell receptor beta chains were all obtained from the same sample, sequenced in a study of T-cell memory formation after mild COVID-19. MiXCR was run by TCRdb on the 5' RACE reads, yielding one entry per CDR3 protein. The table includes roughly 450,000 distinct CDR3 sequences, 15% to 20% detected once. Sequenced: PBMCs or a T cell subset sorted from them (not recorded which). These receptors came from an adult woman who had mild COVID-19 (a few samples of this study predate the infection). Cell type and time point are not known.

A few counts support this clonotype. The chain links TRBV5-1 to TRBJ2-5; 7 positions match TRBD2. Germline lookup yields CDR1 SGHRS and CDR2 YFSETQ. The ends lost 1 base at V and 5 bases at J; junction bases unmatched: 5. The CDR3 length is 14 residues. The CDR3 nucleotides are TGCGCCAGCAGCTTGAATGCGGGAGTGGAGACCCAGTACTTC. As protein: CASSLNAGVETQYF.

This chain connects TRBV5-1 to TRBJ2-3, with no clear D. Trimming removed 7 bases at V and 4 bases at J, with 13 bases between. Germline CDR1 is SGHRS and CDR2 is YFSETQ. This CDR3 is 13 amino acids long. The DNA for the CDR3 is TGCGCCAGCTCCTTCTCTCGAGCAGATACGCAGTATTTT. As protein: CASSFSRADTQYF. Filled out from reference TRBV5-1 and TRBJ2-3, the complete variable domain reads KAGVTQTPRYLIKTRGQQVTLSCSPISGHRSVSWYQQTPGQGLQFLFEYFSETQRNKGNFPGRFSGRQFSNSRSEMNVSTLELGDSALYLCASSFSRADTQYFGPGTRLTVL.

This clonotype was seen only a few times. This CDR3 is CASQTASSSYEQYF. The CDR3 DNA reads as TGTGCCAGTCAGACAGCCTCGAGCTCCTACGAGCAGTACTTC. The chain employs TRBV6-6 and TRBJ2-7; tentative D call: TRBD1 (5 bases). CDR3 length: 14 amino acids. Germline CDR1 MNHNY, CDR2 SVGAGI (reference sequence). V shed 9 bases and J shed 0 bases, with 15 bases lying between them.

DNA for the CDR3: TGTGCCAGCAGCGTCCTCTTGCACGAGCAGTACTTC. It encodes CASSVLLHEQYF. The chain uses TRBV12-3 or TRBV12-4 and TRBJ2-7; the D is unclear. The germline V and J ends were trimmed by 6 bases and 5 bases, with 11 bases remaining between them. The CDR3 sequence is 12 residues long.

The chain uses TRBV5-5 and TRBJ2-2; D uncertain. Germline CDR1 reads SGHKS; CDR2 reads YYEKEE (reference sequence). The CDR3 is 16 residues long. The V end was cut by 4 bases, the J end by 4 bases, with 17 bases between. The CDR3 region is CASSRSVVGFTGELFF. The CDR3 DNA follows: TGTGCCAGCAGCAGGAGTGTTGTGGGCTTCACCGGGGAGCTGTTTTTT.

The rearrangement links TRBV20-1 to TRBJ2-5; 7 nucleotides align to TRBD2. This CDR3 comprises 13 residues. J lost 5 bases, V lost 6 bases, and 9 bases had no gene match. The V gene's germline CDR1 is DFQATT and CDR2 SNEGSKA (reference sequence). The CDR3 reads CSARDYVMETQYF. As DNA, the CDR3 is TGCAGTGCCCGGGACTACGTCATGGAGACCCAGTACTTC.

The rearrangement joins TRBV7-9 to TRBJ1-4; D ambiguous. Germline V gene sequence: CDR1 SEHNR, CDR2 FQNEAQ (reference sequence). The CDR3 covers 13 residues. V was clipped by 1 base and J by 8 bases, with 8 bases between them. The CDR3 nucleotides read TGTGCCAGCAGCTTAGGGGCCCGAGAAAAACTGTTTTTT. Encoded protein: CASSLGAREKLFF.